Below are 24 T cell receptor beta chains sequenced from a single sample in a study of OX40 agonist ivuxolimab in advanced cancers. Some clones are missing from TCRdb's copy, which holds only in-frame ones; the method was immunoSEQ multiplex PCR. The sample contains more than 55,000 clones, more than 70% of which appear only once. Sample: CD4+ or CD8+ T cells sorted from blood, taken in a trial of the OX40 agonist ivuxolimab. The origin of the receptors is an adult with an advanced solid tumor such as melanoma, head and neck, liver or kidney cancer.

V is TRBV29-1 and J is TRBJ1-1, with D hard to call. Germline V gene sequence: CDR1 SQVTM, CDR2 ANQGSEA. V lost 1 base and J 0 bases, leaving 6 bases between the germline ends. The CDR3 covers 13 residues. The CDR3 here is CSVEGGVNTEAFF. The CDR3 coding sequence is TGCAGCGTTGAAGGGGGTGTGAACACTGAAGCTTTCTTT.

The chain couples TRBV5-4 to TRBJ1-1; D is uncertain. Germline V CDR1 and CDR2: SGHNT, YYREEE (reference sequence). The CDR3 loop spans 12 amino acids. Trimming took off 0 bases at V and 4 bases at J, with 4 bases between the two ends. The CDR3 region has the DNA TGTGCCAGCAGCTTGGAGGTCACTGAAGCTTTCTTT. Translated, it gives CASSLEVTEAFF.

The chain couples TRBV9 to TRBJ2-3; 11 bases map to TRBD2. This CDR3 is 17 amino acids long. Trimming cost V 3 bases and J 4 bases; bases outside gene matches: 10. CDR1 is SGDLS and CDR2 is YYNGEE in the germline V gene. CDR3 bases: TGTGCCAGCAGCGCGGAGGTAGCGGGAGGGCCCCCAGATACGCAGTATTTT. Its protein product is CASSAEVAGGPPDTQYF.

The chain links TRBV5-1 to TRBJ1-4; possibly TRBD1 for D (5 bases). Trimming stripped 4 bases from V and 3 bases from J, with 10 bases between. The CDR3 covers 14 residues. The germline gives CDR1 SGHRS, CDR2 YFSETQ. The CDR3 here is CASSPGGPNEKLFF. CDR3 in DNA: TGCGCCAGCAGCCCGGGGGGACCTAATGAAAAACTGTTTTTT. Full variable domain (missing parts from reference TRBV5-1 and TRBJ1-4): KAGVTQTPRYLIKTRGQQVTLSCSPISGHRSVSWYQQTPGQGLQFLFEYFSETQRNKGNFPGRFSGRQFSNSRSEMNVSTLELGDSALYLCASSPGGPNEKLFFGSGTQLSVL.

This clone was recorded once. The chain has TRBV19 and TRBJ1-2; no reliable D call. Trimming removed 1 base at V and 4 bases at J, with 16 bases between. CDR1 and CDR2 (germline): LNHDA, SQIVND (reference sequence). This CDR3 comprises 16 residues. CDR3 residues: CASSIGGAQISYGYTF. The CDR3 DNA reads as TGTGCCAGTAGTATAGGAGGAGCACAGATCAGCTATGGCTACACCTTC.

This rearrangement joins TRBV5-1 to TRBJ2-2, with TRBD2 matching over 7 bases. V shed 4 bases, J shed 0 bases, and the junction held 6 bases outside the gene matches. CDR1 and CDR2 (germline): SGHRS, YFSETQ. The length of the CDR3 is 16 residues. As DNA, the CDR3 is TGCGCCAGCAGCCCCCTAGCGGCAACGAACACCGGGGAGCTGTTTTTT. This codes for CASSPLAATNTGELFF.

J is TRBJ1-6 and V is TRBV27; D gene unclear. This CDR3 region has 16 residues. Trimming cost V 7 bases and J 4 bases, with 17 bases left between them. Germline V gives CDR1 MNHEY, CDR2 SMNVEV (reference sequence). Here the CDR3 reads CASTHLRTSYNSPLHF. In DNA, the CDR3 is TGTGCCAGCACCCACCTTCGGACCAGTTATAATTCACCCCTCCACTTT.

For this clone: This specimen includes other DNA sequences encoding the same CDR3. The chain is built from TRBV7-2 and TRBJ2-7; maybe TRBD1 (8 bases). Trimming left V 1 base short and J 3 bases short, with 19 bases between. The CDR3 has 17 residues. CDR1 is SGHTA and CDR2 is FQGNSA in the germline V gene. CDR3 in amino acids: CASSLGPGGGGGYEQYF. In DNA, the CDR3 is TGTGCCAGCAGCTTAGGTCCAGGGGGCGGGGGCGGCTACGAGCAGTACTTC.

The chain combines TRBV7-9 with TRBJ2-5; 8 bases agree with TRBD2. Germline trimming cut 1 base from V and 5 bases from J; bases unmatched to any gene: 6. Germline loops: CDR1 SEHNR, CDR2 FQNEAQ (reference sequence). The CDR3 loop spans 15 amino acids. The CDR3 region is CASSLVSGASETQYF. CDR3 DNA sequence: TGTGCCAGCAGCTTAGTTAGCGGGGCATCGGAGACCCAGTACTTC.

The genes are TRBV6-5 and TRBJ1-2; the match to TRBD1 covers 7 bases. V trimming: 2 bases; J trimming: 6 bases; junction bases outside the gene matches: 12. The CDR3 contains 16 residues. CDR1 MNHEY and CDR2 SVGAGI come from the germline V gene. DNA of the CDR3: TGTGCCAGCAGTTACAGACCGGGACAGACGACTCATGGCTACACCTTC. Its translation is CASSYRPGQTTHGYTF.

This clone has just a few counts. The rearrangement uses TRBV2 and TRBJ1-2, with D unclear. CDR3 length: 14 residues. Germline V gene lookup returns CDR1 SNHLY and CDR2 FYNNEI. Deletions cut 6 bases from V and 7 bases from J, with 18 bases between. CDR3 sequence (DNA): TGTGCCAGCAGCCCGAGGAGGGCGTCTAGTGGCTACACCTTC. It translates to CASSPRRASSGYTF.

The V call is TRBV7-2, the J call TRBJ1-4; 7 bases align to TRBD1. The CDR3 spans 15 residues. V shed 3 bases, J shed 6 bases, and the junction held 7 bases outside the gene matches. Germline V CDR1 and CDR2: SGHTA, FQGNSA. CDR3: CASSFNRGRDEKLFF. CDR3 nucleotide sequence: TGTGCCAGCAGCTTTAATAGGGGGCGCGATGAAAAACTGTTTTTT. Full variable domain (rest looked up from reference TRBV7-2 and TRBJ1-4): GAGVSQSPSNKVTEKGKDVELRCDPISGHTALYWYRQSLGQGLEFLIYFQGNSAPDKSGLPSDRFSAERTGGSVSTLTIQRTQQEDSAVYLCASSFNRGRDEKLFFGSGTQLSVL.

The gene calls are TRBV19 and TRBJ1-1; D is unclear. Germline V gives CDR1 LNHDA, CDR2 SQIVND (reference sequence). The CDR3 loop spans 14 amino acids. Trimming pared 4 bases from V and 0 bases from J, leaving 9 bases between. The CDR3 DNA reads TGTGCCAGTAGTAGCAGGTCCATGAACACTGAAGCTTTCTTT. It encodes CASSSRSMNTEAFF. The full variable domain, in which reference TRBV19 and TRBJ1-1 provide the parts outside the CDR3, is DGGITQSPKYLFRKEGQNVTLSCEQNLNHDAMYWYRQDPGQGLRLIYYSQIVNDFQKGDIAEGYSVSREKKESFPLTVTSAQKNPTAFYLCASSSRSMNTEAFFGQGTRLTVV.

The chain has TRBV9 and TRBJ1-2; 12 nucleotides match TRBD1. With 1 base clipped from V and 2 bases from J, the junction kept 6 bases outside the gene matches. CDR1 SGDLS and CDR2 YYNGEE come from the germline V gene. The CDR3 length is 17 residues. The CDR3 DNA reads as TGTGCCAGCAGCGTAAGGGGAGGGACAGGGGGCAACTATGGCTACACCTTC. Translation gives CASSVRGGTGGNYGYTF.

This rearrangement joins TRBV7-2 to TRBJ1-2; TRBD1 agrees at 7 bases. The CDR3 contains 15 residues. The trim removed 6 bases at V and 5 bases at J, leaving 12 bases unmatched. Per germline, CDR1 SGHTA and CDR2 FQGNSA. CDR3 residues: CASSLQGGAGYGYTF. Here the CDR3 DNA reads TGTGCCAGCAGTTTGCAGGGGGGTGCGGGGTATGGCTACACCTTC.

The V and J genes are TRBV19 and TRBJ2-1; no clear D gene. CDR3 length equals 15 residues. Deletions cut 4 bases from V and 4 bases from J, with 14 bases between. CDR1 and CDR2 (germline): LNHDA, SQIVND (reference sequence). The CDR3 DNA reads as TGTGCCAGTAGTAGGCCTCTGATTGGATACAATGAGCAGTTCTTC. This codes for CASSRPLIGYNEQFF.

The chain employs TRBV5-6 and TRBJ2-2; D assignment may be TRBD1 or TRBD2 (6 bases each). Germline V gives CDR1 SGHDT, CDR2 YYEEEE. Trimming pared 1 base from V and 6 bases from J, leaving 19 bases between. The CDR3 has 17 residues. Here the CDR3 reads CASSLFGGLWPAGELFF. Written as DNA, the CDR3 is TGTGCCAGCAGCTTGTTCGGGGGCCTTTGGCCTGCCGGGGAGCTGTTTTTT.

The chain recombines TRBV10-3 with TRBJ1-2, with TRBD1 identical over 10 bases. This CDR3 contains 15 residues. Germline CDR1 ENHRY, CDR2 SYGVKD. V was clipped by 6 bases and J by 1 base; unmatched bases: 5. For the CDR3, the DNA is TGTGCCATCAGACCAGGACAGGGGGTTAACTATGGCTACACCTTC. Its protein is CAIRPGQGVNYGYTF.

V is TRBV28 and J is TRBJ2-5; TRBD2 matches 7 bases. The ends lost 5 bases at V and 5 bases at J; junction bases unmatched: 11. Germline V CDR1 and CDR2: MDHEN, SYDVKM. The CDR3 has 15 amino acids. CDR3 sequence (DNA): TGTGCCAGCAGTCCCCTATCGGGGGGTATTGAGACCCAGTACTTC. Its translation is CASSPLSGGIETQYF.

The chain is built from TRBV9 and TRBJ2-2, with 7 bases lining up with TRBD1. CDR1 SGDLS and CDR2 YYNGEE come from the germline V gene. The CDR3 contains 17 residues. The junction had 10 bases not matched to a gene; V was cut back by 4 bases and J by 1 base. This CDR3 reads CASSPLGDSRNTGELFF. DNA for the CDR3: TGTGCCAGCAGCCCCCTGGGGGACAGTCGGAACACCGGGGAGCTGTTTTTT.

This clone was detected only a few times. The CDR3 nucleotides are TGTGCCAGCAGCCGAGGTCTCGAAGGGAAAGCTTTCTTT. As protein: CASSRGLEGKAFF. The chain employs TRBV14 and TRBJ1-1; D is uncertain. This CDR3 has 13 amino acids. Trimming cost V 4 bases and J 9 bases, with 15 bases left between them. Looked up from germline, CDR1 is SGHDN and CDR2 is FVKESK.

CDR3 DNA sequence: TGTGCCAGCAGCTTAATTGGCACCGGGGAGCTGTTTTTT. Its translation: CASSLIGTGELFF. This chain joins TRBV7-6 and TRBJ2-2; D is unclear. V lost 2 bases to trimming and J lost 4 bases, with 5 bases between them. The CDR3 consists of 13 residues. The germline CDR1 and CDR2 sequences are SGHVS and FNYEAQ.

V is TRBV4-3 and J is TRBJ2-4; 10 bases align to TRBD2. Trimming removed 3 bases from V and 6 bases from J; junction bases left unmatched: 5. The CDR3 covers 15 residues. Germline V gene lookup returns CDR1 LGHNA and CDR2 YSLEER. CDR3 amino acids: CASSQRAGGGNIQYF. CDR3 DNA sequence: TGCGCCAGCAGCCAGAGAGCGGGGGGGGGAAACATTCAGTACTTC.

DNA for the CDR3: TGTGCCAGCAGCGAGGGACCCACAGTGGATACGCAGTATTTT. Translated: CASSEGPTVDTQYF. The genes are TRBV9 and TRBJ2-3; either TRBD1 or TRBD2 may fit D (5 bases each). The CDR3 consists of 14 residues. Germline CDR1 SGDLS, CDR2 YYNGEE. Trimming took off 3 bases at V and 6 bases at J, with 14 bases between the two ends. Filled out from reference TRBV9 and TRBJ2-3, the complete variable domain reads DSGVTQTPKHLITATGQRVTLRCSPRSGDLSVYWYQQSLDQGLQFLIQYYNGEERAKGNILERFSAQQFPDLHSELNLSSLELGDSALYFCASSEGPTVDTQYFGPGTRLTVL.